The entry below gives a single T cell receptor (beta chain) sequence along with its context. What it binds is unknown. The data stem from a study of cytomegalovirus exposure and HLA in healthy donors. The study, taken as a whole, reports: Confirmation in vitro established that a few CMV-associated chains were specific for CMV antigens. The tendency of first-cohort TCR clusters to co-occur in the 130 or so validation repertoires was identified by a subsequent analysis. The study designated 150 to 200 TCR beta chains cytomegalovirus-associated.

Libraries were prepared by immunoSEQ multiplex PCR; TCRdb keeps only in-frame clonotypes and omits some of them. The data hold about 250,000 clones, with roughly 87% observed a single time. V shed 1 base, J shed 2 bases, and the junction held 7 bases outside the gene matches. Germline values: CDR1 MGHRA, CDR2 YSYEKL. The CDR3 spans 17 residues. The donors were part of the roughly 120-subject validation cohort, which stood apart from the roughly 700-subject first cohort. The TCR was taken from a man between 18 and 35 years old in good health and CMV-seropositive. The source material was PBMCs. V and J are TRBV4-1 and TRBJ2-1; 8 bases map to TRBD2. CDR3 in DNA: TGCGCCAGCAGCCAAGTAGGGACTAGGAATCCCTACAATGAGCAGTTCTTC. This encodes CASSQVGTRNPYNEQFF.